These 32 T cell receptor beta chains share one sample of origin, sequenced in a study of identical twins. TCRdb processed the 5' RACE reads anew with MiXCR; each CDR3 protein has one entry. The sample shows 350,000 to 500,000 distinct CDR3 sequences, 18% of them seen only once. Sample: naive T cells sorted from blood. All receptors come from a man between 45 and 60 years old in good health.

This clonotype has ten or more counts. This rearrangement joins TRBV28 to TRBJ2-7, with 9 nucleotides matching TRBD2. The length of the CDR3 is 17 residues. Germline lookup yields CDR1 MDHEN and CDR2 SYDVKM. V gave up 5 bases and J gave up 1 base; unmatched junction bases: 12. The CDR3 sequence is CASSRGSGSIVSYEQYF. Here the CDR3 DNA reads TGTGCCAGCAGTCGAGGTAGCGGGAGTATTGTTTCCTACGAGCAGTACTTC.

This clonotype occurred many times. The chain recombines TRBV7-2 with TRBJ2-5, with D possibly matching TRBD2 (6 bases). The CDR3 length is 17 residues. Germline CDR1 reads SGHTA; CDR2 reads FQGNSA. V shed 0 bases and J shed 0 bases, with 14 bases lying between them. The CDR3 here is CASSLAQLANYQETQYF. CDR3 bases: TGTGCCAGCAGCTTAGCCCAACTAGCCAATTACCAAGAGACCCAGTACTTC.

This clonotype was seen a handful of times. J is TRBJ2-1 and V is TRBV6-1, with 7 bases lining up with TRBD2. Germline trimming cut 7 bases from V and 4 bases from J; bases unmatched to any gene: 10. Looked up from germline, CDR1 is MNHNS and CDR2 is SASEGT. CDR3 length: 15 residues. The CDR3 nucleotides read TGTGCCAGCAATAAGGGAGGGAATAGTTACAATGAGCAGTTCTTC. The encoded protein is CASNKGGNSYNEQFF.

This clonotype was seen more than once but under ten times. The chain has TRBV10-3 and TRBJ2-5; TRBD1 matches at 7 bases. The V and J ends lost 8 bases and 1 base, in that order; junction bases with no gene match: 1. Germline values: CDR1 ENHRY, CDR2 SYGVKD. The CDR3 consists of 12 residues. CDR3: CAIRDSQETQYF. As DNA, the CDR3 is TGTGCCATCCGGGACAGCCAAGAGACCCAGTACTTC.

This clonotype appeared a few times. The chain links TRBV20-1 to TRBJ2-5; D remains ambiguous. CDR1 and CDR2 from the germline V gene are DFQATT and SNEGSKA (reference sequence). V was shortened by 4 bases and J by 0 bases, with 9 bases between the two germline ends. This CDR3 is 13 amino acids long. CDR3 sequence reads: CSAMPFDQETQYF. The CDR3 DNA follows: TGCAGTGCTATGCCTTTCGACCAAGAGACCCAGTACTTC.

Ten or more counts support this clonotype. The gene calls are TRBV10-1 and TRBJ2-2, with 7 bases fitting TRBD2. Germline V gene lookup returns CDR1 WNHNN and CDR2 SYGVQD (reference sequence). The CDR3 sequence is 14 residues long. V was pared by 3 bases and J by 5 bases, with 3 bases of the junction left unmatched. The CDR3 nucleotides are TGCGCCAGCAGTGATCTGGGGGGGACCGGGGAGCTGTTTTTT. It encodes CASSDLGGTGELFF.

V gene TRBV20-1 combines with J gene TRBJ2-1; a possible D gene is TRBD2 (6 bases). V was cut by 5 bases and J by 8 bases, with 13 bases left in between. CDR3 length equals 12 residues. Looked up from germline, CDR1 is DFQATT and CDR2 is SNEGSKA (reference sequence). The CDR3 region is CSAETSIYEQFF. Written as DNA, the CDR3 is TGCAGTGCTGAGACTAGTATCTATGAGCAGTTCTTC.

The chain has TRBV28 and TRBJ1-1; 8 nucleotides match TRBD1. The CDR3 spans 13 residues. Trimming cost V 7 bases and J 5 bases; bases outside gene matches: 6. Germline V gene lookup returns CDR1 MDHEN and CDR2 SYDVKM. The CDR3 sequence is CASTWTGKTEAFF. The CDR3 DNA reads TGTGCCAGCACTTGGACAGGGAAGACTGAAGCTTTCTTT.

J is TRBJ2-5 and V is TRBV20-1; unclear D gene. The CDR3 length is 14 residues. In germline, CDR1 is DFQATT, CDR2 SNEGSKA (reference sequence). Trimming stripped 3 bases from V and 4 bases from J, with 15 bases between. DNA for the CDR3: TGCAGTGCTAGCGGACGCCCCCGGTCAGAGACCCAGTACTTC. Its translation is CSASGRPRSETQYF.

This rearrangement joins TRBV20-1 to TRBJ1-2; D possibly corresponds to TRBD1 (6 bases). The V end was cut by 6 bases, the J end by 1 base, with 12 bases between. The CDR3 covers 13 residues. Germline V lookup: CDR1 DFQATT, CDR2 SNEGSKA (reference sequence). CDR3 nucleotide sequence: TGCAGTGCACCGACAGGAAATAACTATGGCTACACCTTC. It is translated as CSAPTGNNYGYTF.

The V and J genes are TRBV10-3 and TRBJ1-1; D ambiguous. Trimming took off 3 bases at V and 7 bases at J, with 12 bases between the two ends. Looked up from germline, CDR1 is ENHRY and CDR2 is SYGVKD. There are 13 residues in the CDR3. CDR3 nucleotides: TGTGCCATCAGTGATGATACGAGAAATGAAGCTTTCTTT. It is translated as CAISDDTRNEAFF.

CDR3 nucleotides: TGTGCCAGCAGCCCCGGGAGGGCGCAGTTCTTC. This encodes CASSPGRAQFF. The chain has TRBV6-5 and TRBJ2-1; TRBD2 matches at 8 bases. This CDR3 has 11 amino acids. Germline lookup yields CDR1 MNHEY and CDR2 SVGAGI. V shed 6 bases and J 12 bases; nucleotides not matched to a gene: 4.

This clonotype has just a few counts. V usage is TRBV29-1 and J usage is TRBJ2-2; a weak D match, TRBD1 (6 bases). Germline values: CDR1 SQVTM, CDR2 ANQGSEA. This CDR3 region has 13 residues. The CDR3: CSSTGRDTGELFF. DNA for the CDR3: TGCAGTTCTACAGGGCGCGACACCGGGGAGCTGTTTTTT.

The chain joins TRBV27 to TRBJ2-7, with D perhaps matching TRBD1 (8 bases). The ends were cut back, 4 bases at V and 4 bases at J, with 14 bases in the middle. The CDR3 consists of 14 residues. Looked up from germline, CDR1 is MNHEY and CDR2 is SMNVEV (reference sequence). This CDR3 reads CASSSPQGGYEQYF. DNA for the CDR3: TGTGCCAGCAGTTCCCCACAGGGGGGGTACGAGCAGTACTTC.

The genes are TRBV20-1 and TRBJ2-7, with D unclear. The germline gives CDR1 DFQATT, CDR2 SNEGSKA (reference sequence). The CDR3 totals 14 residues. Trimming took off 3 bases at V and 1 base at J, with 13 bases between the two ends. DNA for the CDR3: TGCAGTGCTAGTATCCGTTCGGGTTCCTACGAGCAGTACTTC. Translated: CSASIRSGSYEQYF.

This clonotype was counted ten times or more. The chain joins TRBV15 to TRBJ1-1, with D unclear. This CDR3 region has 13 residues. Between the trimmed V and J ends, which lost 7 bases and 4 bases, there was a span of 13 bases. Germline CDR1 LNHNV, CDR2 YYDKDF (reference sequence). CDR3 residues: CATTRRDSTEAFF. CDR3 nucleotide sequence: TGTGCCACCACCCGTAGGGATAGCACTGAAGCTTTCTTT.

In DNA, the CDR3 is TGTGCCACCACGAGCGGGGGGGCCAAATTAGAGACCCAGTACTTC. Protein: CATTSGGAKLETQYF. The J gene is TRBJ2-5, the V gene TRBV10-3, with 10 bases lining up with TRBD2. Germline V gives CDR1 ENHRY, CDR2 SYGVKD. The CDR3 spans 15 residues. V gave up 10 bases and J gave up 4 bases; unmatched junction bases: 12.

This clonotype appeared many times. The genes are TRBV7-2 and TRBJ1-5; D uncertain. Germline lookup yields CDR1 SGHTA and CDR2 FQGNSA. Deletions cut 1 base from V and 0 bases from J, with 4 bases between. This CDR3 comprises 14 residues. Here the CDR3 reads CASSLGRSNQPQHF. DNA of the CDR3: TGTGCCAGCAGCTTAGGACGTAGCAATCAGCCCCAGCATTTT.

Worth noting for this clonotype: Compared with germline, one end of the junction differs, possibly owing to a read error. The chain joins TRBV27 to TRBJ1-2, with D perhaps matching TRBD1 (6 bases). Germline CDR1 is MNHEY and CDR2 is SMNVEV (reference sequence). The CDR3 runs 13 residues. The CDR3 nucleotides read TGTGCCAGCAGTCTCGGCGGGGGCAGCGGCTTCACCTTC. Encoded protein: CASSLGGGSGFTF.

This sequence joins TRBV20-1 and TRBJ1-4; a possible D gene is TRBD1 (5 bases). Germline V gives CDR1 DFQATT, CDR2 SNEGSKA (reference sequence). The CDR3 covers 14 residues. Trimming pared 6 bases from V and 5 bases from J, leaving 16 bases between. The CDR3: CSARTDGTNEKLFF. The CDR3 coding sequence is TGCAGTGCCAGAACAGACGGGACGAATGAAAAACTGTTTTTT.

This clonotype was picked up a small number of times. The V call is TRBV4-2, the J call TRBJ1-3, with D maybe TRBD1 (5 bases). This CDR3 spans 15 amino acids. Looked up from germline, CDR1 is LGHNA and CDR2 is YNFKEQ. Deletions cut 0 bases from V and 8 bases from J, with 14 bases between. DNA of the CDR3: TGTGCCAGCAGCCAAGATCCCCGGGCGACAGACACCATATATTTT. Encoded protein: CASSQDPRATDTIYF.

This clonotype showed up many times. The gene calls are TRBV5-5 and TRBJ2-3; 10 bases align to TRBD1. CDR3 size: 17 residues. Germline CDR1 is SGHKS and CDR2 is YYEKEE (reference sequence). V was clipped by 4 bases and J by 7 bases; unmatched bases: 15. This CDR3 is CASSPLTTGGVSNTQYF. CDR3 in DNA: TGTGCCAGCAGCCCCTTGACGACAGGGGGCGTTTCGAATACGCAGTATTTT.

J is TRBJ2-7 and V is TRBV9; D gene unclear. There are 14 residues in the CDR3. Trimming stripped 4 bases from V and 1 base from J, with 12 bases between. Germline CDR1 and CDR2: SGDLS and YYNGEE. CDR3 loop: CASSPRPSSYEQYF. For the CDR3, the DNA is TGTGCCAGCAGCCCGAGGCCGTCTTCCTACGAGCAGTACTTC. Full variable domain (missing parts from reference TRBV9 and TRBJ2-7): DSGVTQTPKHLITATGQRVTLRCSPRSGDLSVYWYQQSLDQGLQFLIQYYNGEERAKGNILERFSAQQFPDLHSELNLSSLELGDSALYFCASSPRPSSYEQYFGPGTRLTVT.

This chain joins TRBV6-2 or TRBV6-3 and TRBJ1-5; D gene ambiguous. Germline lookup yields CDR1 MNHEY and CDR2 SVGEGT. The CDR3 covers 13 residues. V was cut by 8 bases and J by 1 base, with 9 bases left in between. CDR3 nucleotides: TGTGCCAGCGCTCCTGGAAGCAATCAGCCCCAGCATTTT. Its protein is CASAPGSNQPQHF.

This clonotype showed up just a few times. The chain combines TRBV20-1 with TRBJ2-5; D gene unclear. This CDR3 region has 14 residues. Germline V gives CDR1 DFQATT, CDR2 SNEGSKA (reference sequence). Trimming took off 0 bases at V and 5 bases at J, with 13 bases between the two ends. This CDR3 is CSARDPVMEETQYF. In nucleotides, the CDR3 is TGCAGTGCTAGAGACCCCGTCATGGAGGAGACCCAGTACTTC.

The V call is TRBV7-9, the J call TRBJ2-7; no firm D call. This CDR3 contains 11 residues. Per germline, CDR1 SEHNR and CDR2 FQNEAQ (reference sequence). The V end lost 3 bases, the J end lost 6 bases, and 6 bases lay between the germline ends. In DNA form, the CDR3 reads TGTGCCAGCAGCTTGGGGATCGAGCAGTACTTC. It specifies CASSLGIEQYF.

This sequence joins TRBV28 and TRBJ1-5; no clear D gene. Germline lookup yields CDR1 MDHEN and CDR2 SYDVKM. CDR3 length: 13 residues. V lost 2 bases to trimming and J lost 9 bases, with 11 bases between them. The CDR3 spells CASSLGVIGPQHF. The CDR3 DNA reads as TGTGCCAGCAGTTTAGGGGTGATCGGGCCCCAGCATTTT.

This sequence joins TRBV3-1 and TRBJ2-6, with D perhaps TRBD2 (5 bases). The germline V and J ends were trimmed by 4 bases and 0 bases, with 7 bases remaining between them. Per germline, CDR1 LGHDT and CDR2 YNNKEL (reference sequence). This CDR3 comprises 15 residues. CDR3 region: CASSLDYSGANVLTF. CDR3 bases: TGTGCCAGCAGCCTAGACTACTCTGGGGCCAACGTCCTGACTTTC.

The chain combines TRBV15 with TRBJ2-7, with D possibly matching TRBD1 (6 bases). The V and J ends lost 4 bases and 7 bases respectively, with 20 bases between them. Looked up from germline, CDR1 is LNHNV and CDR2 is YYDKDF (reference sequence). The CDR3 runs 15 residues. DNA of the CDR3: TGTGCCACCAGCATCGCACCGGGACAATCTTTGGAGCAGTACTTC. Its protein product is CATSIAPGQSLEQYF.

This clonotype was seen ten or more times. The V gene is TRBV20-1, the J gene TRBJ1-6, with D possibly being TRBD1 (6 bases). This CDR3 spans 16 amino acids. Germline assignment: CDR1 DFQATT and CDR2 SNEGSKA (reference sequence). Deletions cut 1 base from V and 7 bases from J, with 17 bases between. CDR3 protein: CSARVVTGRRNSPLHF. CDR3 nucleotide sequence: TGCAGTGCTAGAGTCGTAACAGGGAGAAGGAATTCACCCCTCCACTTT.

This clonotype was seen ten or more times. The chain recombines TRBV12-3 or TRBV12-4 with TRBJ1-1, with D unclear. Deletions cut 4 bases from V and 6 bases from J, with 9 bases between. This CDR3 has 12 amino acids. CDR3: CASSYVLPEAFF. The DNA for the CDR3 is TGTGCCAGCAGTTATGTTCTCCCTGAAGCTTTCTTT.

The table lists this clonotype with many counts. The chain combines TRBV24-1 with TRBJ2-2; no clear D gene. V was pared by 5 bases and J by 2 bases, with 5 bases between. The CDR3 is 13 residues long. Per the germline V gene, CDR1 is KGHDR and CDR2 is SFDVKD. This CDR3 reads CATSGVNTGELFF. The CDR3 DNA reads TGTGCCACCAGTGGGGTCAACACCGGGGAGCTGTTTTTT.